These T cell receptor beta chains were read from a single sample in a study of shared clonotypes between healthy human individuals. Sequenced by immunoSEQ multiplex PCR; TCRdb stores in-frame clones only, minus some. The repertoire has about 480,000 clones, 75% to 80% of them found once; the top ten carry 12%. Sequencing was performed on PBMCs. Source of these receptors: a middle-aged woman in good health. Some clones in this sample may be carry-over from other donors' samples. CDR3s include the opening cysteine and the closing phenylalanine or tryptophan. The order of the fields is V gene, D gene, clone size, J gene, CDR3 protein, CDR3 DNA. A D gene is named only where the DNA matches it firmly. The listing skips clone size in some rows; elsewhere it reads once, few, many or a size class.

TRBV6-1	TRBD1	.	TRBJ1-1	CASSRTGGTEAFF	TGTGCCAGCAGTAGAACAGGGGGCACTGAAGCTTTCTTT
TRBV9	.	.	TRBJ2-3	CASSGIRTTDTQYF	TGTGCCAGCAGCGGGATCCGGACCACAGATACGCAGTATTTT
TRBV6-4	TRBD1	.	TRBJ1-2	CASSAGTGIYGYTF	TGTGCCAGCAGTGCCGGGACAGGGATTTATGGCTACACCTTC
TRBV4-1	.	.	TRBJ2-5	CASSPLTSSVSKYGTQYF	TGCGCCAGCAGCCCGCTTACGTCCTCCGTTTCTAAGTACGGGACCCAGTACTTC
TRBV5-1	TRBD1	.	TRBJ2-7	CASSLAGTVASEQYF	TGCGCCAGCAGCTTGGCTGGGACAGTAGCGAGTGAGCAGTACTTC
TRBV9	.	.	TRBJ2-4	CASSVESSSIQHF	TGTGCCAGCAGCGTAGAATCGAGCAGCATTCAGCACTTC
TRBV5-5	.	.	TRBJ1-1	CASSLQGGSTEAFF	TGTGCCAGCAGCTTACAGGGAGGGAGCACTGAAGCTTTCTTT
TRBV19	.	few	TRBJ1-1	CAASLVQGASEAFF	TGTGCCGCGTCACTGGTTCAGGGTGCTTCTGAAGCTTTCTTT
TRBV21-1	.	many	TRBJ2-1	CASSRADAGDGNEQFF	TGTGCCAGCAGCAGAGCGGATGCGGGAGACGGCAATGAGCAGTTCTTC
TRBV5-1	TRBD2	.	TRBJ2-2	CASSLVAGVQTGELFF	TGCGCCAGCAGCTTGGTAGCGGGAGTACAAACCGGGGAGCTGTTTTTT
TRBV2	.	.	TRBJ2-7	CASSEGLPQGYEQYF	TGTGCCAGCAGTGAAGGGCTACCCCAGGGATACGAGCAGTACTTC
TRBV29-1	.	.	TRBJ1-1	CSVGHLNTEAFF	TGCAGCGTTGGACACCTGAACACTGAAGCTTTCTTT
TRBV7-6	.	.	TRBJ2-1	CASSLEGSEEQFF	TGTGCCAGCAGCTTAGAAGGCTCGGAGGAGCAGTTCTTC
TRBV2	.	.	TRBJ1-3	CASSELSVGGNTIYF	TGTGCCAGCAGTGAATTGAGTGTAGGAGGAAACACCATATATTTT
TRBV7-9	.	.	TRBJ2-3	CASSLPTSNTDTQYF	TGTGCCAGCAGCTTGCCCACGTCCAACACAGATACGCAGTATTTT
TRBV5-5	TRBD1	.	TRBJ2-7	CASSLSGTGVYEQYF	TGTGCCAGCAGCTTGTCAGGGACAGGGGTCTACGAGCAGTACTTC
TRBV7-2	TRBD1	.	TRBJ1-5	CASSSDRVSQPQHF	TGTGCCAGCAGCTCCGACAGGGTATCCCAGCCCCAGCATTTT
TRBV30	TRBD1	once	TRBJ2-7	CAWGPGTGGTYEQYF	TGTGCCTGGGGCCCCGGGACAGGGGGCACCTACGAGCAGTACTTC
TRBV27	.	few	TRBJ1-2	CASSLRHPERGYTF	TGTGCCAGCAGTCTCAGACACCCCGAGAGGGGCTACACCTTC
TRBV28	TRBD2	.	TRBJ2-5	CASSVAGVGETQYF	TGTGCCAGCAGCGTAGCGGGAGTTGGGGAGACCCAGTACTTC
TRBV18	TRBD1	.	TRBJ2-5	CASSRGQGETQYF	TGTGCCAGCTCACGGGGACAGGGTGAGACCCAGTACTTC
TRBV19	.	.	TRBJ2-3	CASSMGARSTDTQYF	TGTGCCAGTAGTATGGGAGCACGAAGCACAGATACGCAGTATTTT
TRBV7-2	.	.	TRBJ2-1	CASRLAGRGEQFF	TGTGCCAGCAGACTTGCGGGACGAGGGGAGCAGTTCTTC
TRBV9	TRBD2	.	TRBJ2-2	CASSALAGPNTGELFF	TGTGCCAGCAGCGCCCTAGCGGGGCCGAACACCGGGGAGCTGTTTTTT
TRBV11-2	.	.	TRBJ2-3	CASSQVRGSTDTQYF	TGTGCCAGCAGCCAGGTTCGGGGGAGCACAGATACGCAGTATTTT
TRBV2	TRBD1	.	TRBJ2-7	CASSGQGYEQYF	TGTGCCAGCAGCGGACAGGGCTACGAGCAGTACTTC
TRBV18	TRBD2	.	TRBJ2-4	CASPFLGGGKNIQYF	TGTGCCAGTCCTTTCCTTGGGGGGGGCAAAAACATTCAGTACTTC
TRBV6-5	.	.	TRBJ1-1	CASSYSWDNTEAFF	TGTGCCAGCAGTTACTCGTGGGACAACACTGAAGCTTTCTTT
TRBV29-1	.	once	TRBJ2-3	CSAAGTDNTDTQYF	TGCAGCGCCGCCGGGACCGACAACACAGATACGCAGTATTTT
TRBV29-1	TRBD2	.	TRBJ2-1	CSVGLAGAYNEQFF	TGCAGCGTAGGTCTAGCGGGAGCCTACAATGAGCAGTTCTTC
TRBV6-6	.	.	TRBJ2-7	CASSYPAGSSGEQCF	TGTGCCAGCAGTTACCCCGCGGGCTCCTCAGGAGAGCAGTGCTTC
TRBV5-6	.	.	TRBJ1-4	CASSSARHTNEKLFF	TGTGCCAGCAGCTCTGCTAGGCACACTAATGAAAAACTGTTTTTT
TRBV28	.	.	TRBJ2-7	CASSLALELSYEQYF	TGTGCCAGCAGTTTAGCCTTGGAGTTGTCCTACGAGCAGTACTTC
TRBV5-1	TRBD2	.	TRBJ2-7	CASSGAGGNPYEQYF	TGCGCCAGCAGCGGAGCGGGAGGGAATCCCTACGAGCAGTACTTC
TRBV5-1	.	.	TRBJ1-5	CASSQDSDQPQHF	TGCGCCAGCAGCCAAGACAGCGATCAGCCCCAGCATTTT
TRBV6-1	.	.	TRBJ1-2	CASSEGAANYGYTF	TGTGCCAGCAGTGAAGGCGCGGCTAACTATGGCTACACCTTC
TRBV10-3	TRBD1	.	TRBJ2-3	CAIRSQGTSTDTQYF	TGTGCCATCAGGTCACAGGGGACAAGCACAGATACGCAGTATTTT
TRBV29-1	.	.	TRBJ2-7	CSVGGSSEQYF	TGCAGCGTTGGCGGCAGTAGCGAGCAGTACTTC
TRBV29-1	.	.	TRBJ2-5	CSVFRGGGETQYF	TGCAGCGTCTTTCGGGGCGGCGGGGAGACCCAGTACTTC
TRBV6-6	.	.	TRBJ1-1	CASRPTVSNTEAFF	TGTGCCAGCCGACCGACAGTCTCGAACACTGAAGCTTTCTTT
TRBV6-1	TRBD1	.	TRBJ1-1	CAGRQGGTEAFF	TGTGCCGGACGACAGGGAGGCACTGAAGCTTTCTTT
TRBV18	.	.	TRBJ2-1	CASSPRGVRGNEQFF	TGTGCCAGCTCACCAAGGGGAGTCAGGGGCAATGAGCAGTTCTTC
TRBV5-1	.	.	TRBJ2-7	CASSLAQGGTSYEQYF	TGCGCCAGCAGCTTAGCCCAGGGGGGAACCTCCTACGAGCAGTACTTC
TRBV7-9	.	.	TRBJ2-7	CASSSIIRGPGAYEQYF	TGTGCCAGCAGCTCGATCATCCGGGGACCTGGCGCCTACGAGCAGTACTTC
TRBV5-5	.	.	TRBJ1-5	CASSPGIFPGSNQPQHF	TGTGCCAGCAGCCCGGGGATATTCCCGGGGAGCAATCAGCCCCAGCATTTT
TRBV28	TRBD2	.	TRBJ2-7	CASSLNPSGSYEQYF	TGTGCCAGCAGTTTAAACCCTAGCGGCTCCTACGAGCAGTACTTC
TRBV10-3	.	.	TRBJ2-2	CAISESGDGELFF	TGTGCCATCAGTGAGTCTGGGGATGGGGAGCTGTTTTTT
TRBV7-9	TRBD2	.	TRBJ2-3	CASSLGYGRATDTQYF	TGTGCCAGCAGCTTAGGGTACGGGAGGGCCACAGATACGCAGTATTTT
TRBV5-1	.	.	TRBJ1-4	CASSISGTRGANEKLFF	TGCGCCAGCAGTATTAGCGGCACACGGGGGGCTAATGAAAAACTGTTTTTT
TRBV18	.	.	TRBJ1-1	CASSPQGSGTEAFF	TGTGCCAGCTCGCCCCAGGGAAGTGGGACTGAAGCTTTCTTT
TRBV7-2	TRBD2	.	TRBJ2-2	CASSLVASGYTGELFF	TGTGCCAGCAGCTTAGTCGCTAGCGGGTACACCGGGGAGCTGTTTTTT
TRBV6-5	.	.	TRBJ1-4	CASSYSLGRGEKLFF	TGTGCCAGCAGTTACAGCTTAGGGAGAGGGGAAAAACTGTTTTTT
TRBV30	.	.	TRBJ1-2	CAWSEGTNYGYTF	TGTGCCTGGAGTGAAGGGACTAACTATGGCTACACCTTC
TRBV11-3	.	.	TRBJ2-2	CASSLDVNTGELFF	TGTGCCAGCAGCTTAGACGTAAACACCGGGGAGCTGTTTTTT
TRBV7-3	.	.	TRBJ2-3	CASGPGAFDTQYF	TGTGCCAGCGGCCCAGGGGCGTTCGATACGCAGTATTTT